This T cell receptor (beta chain) was retrieved from a study of pediatric ulcerative colitis. This clone came up a few times. Antigen unknown. During colonoscopy, one to two rectal pinch biopsies were collected. Study outcomes and limitations: Acute severe colitis showed lower rectal diversity from clonal expansions.

This CDR3 comprises 12 residues. V was cut by 10 bases and J by 2 bases, with 12 bases left in between. Germline V gene sequence: CDR1 LNHDA, CDR2 SQIVND (reference sequence). Data came from immunoSEQ multiplex PCR; TCRdb stores just in-frame clones and leaves some out. The sample has some 50,000 clones; 78% are singletons. This chain joins TRBV19 and TRBJ2-7; D gene unclear. This receptor was taken from a girl aged 5 to 17 with moderate ulcerative colitis. Sequenced sample: gut tissue. CDR3 loop: CATQNGAYEQYF. The CDR3 nucleotides read TGTGCCACCCAAAATGGGGCCTACGAGCAGTACTTC.